Sequencing of this T cell receptor beta chain was carried out in a study of cytomegalovirus exposure and HLA in healthy donors. Trimming at V came to 6 bases and at J to 12 bases, leaving 14 bases not matched to a gene. The CDR3 loop spans 16 amino acids. CDR1 is MNHNY and CDR2 is SVGAGI in the germline V gene (reference sequence). A multiplex PCR was run with 60 Vbeta primers and 13 Jbeta primers. The protocol was immunoSEQ multiplex PCR, while the TCRdb copy is restricted to in-frame clones and leaves out a portion. Of just over 150,000 clones listed, approximately 80% were seen once; the top ten hold around 5.8%. This clone was seen once.

The sample was PBMCs. The rearrangement links TRBV6-6 to TRBJ2-1; TRBD2 matches 13 bases. The clonotype originates from a male donor in good health and CMV-seropositive. Written as DNA, the CDR3 is TGTGCCAGCAGCAGCCCCACTAGCGGGAGGGGGATAGGGCAGTTCTTC. Translation gives CASSSPTSGRGIGQFF.